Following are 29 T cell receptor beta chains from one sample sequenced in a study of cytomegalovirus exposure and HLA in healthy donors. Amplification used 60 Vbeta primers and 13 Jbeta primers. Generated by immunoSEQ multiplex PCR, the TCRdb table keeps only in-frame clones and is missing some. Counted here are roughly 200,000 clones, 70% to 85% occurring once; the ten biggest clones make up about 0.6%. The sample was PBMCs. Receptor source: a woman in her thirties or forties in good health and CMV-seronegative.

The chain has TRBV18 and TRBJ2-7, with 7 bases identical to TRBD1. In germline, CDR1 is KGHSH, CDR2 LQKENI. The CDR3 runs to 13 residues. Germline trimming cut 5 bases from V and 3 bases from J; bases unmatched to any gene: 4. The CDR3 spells CASSKTGSYEQYF. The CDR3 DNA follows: TGTGCCAGCTCAAAGACAGGGAGCTACGAGCAGTACTTC.

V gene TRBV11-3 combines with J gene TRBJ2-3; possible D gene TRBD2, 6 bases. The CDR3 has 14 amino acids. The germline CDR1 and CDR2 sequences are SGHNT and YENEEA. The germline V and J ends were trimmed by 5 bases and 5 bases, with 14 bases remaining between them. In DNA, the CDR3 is TGTGCCAGCAGCCCAGAGTTCGGGGGAGATACGCAGTATTTT. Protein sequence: CASSPEFGGDTQYF.

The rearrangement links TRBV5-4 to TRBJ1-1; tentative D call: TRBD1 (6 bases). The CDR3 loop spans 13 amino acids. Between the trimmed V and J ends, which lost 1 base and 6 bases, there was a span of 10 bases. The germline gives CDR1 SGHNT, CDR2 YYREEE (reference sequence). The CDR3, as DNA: TGTGCCAGCAGCTTGAGGGGGAAGGCTGAAGCTTTCTTT. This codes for CASSLRGKAEAFF.

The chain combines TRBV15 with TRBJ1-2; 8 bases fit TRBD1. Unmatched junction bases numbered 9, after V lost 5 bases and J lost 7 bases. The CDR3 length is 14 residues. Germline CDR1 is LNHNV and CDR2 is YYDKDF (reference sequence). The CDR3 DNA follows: TGTGCCACCAGCTATCCCCGGGACAGGCTTGGCTACACCTTC. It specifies CATSYPRDRLGYTF.

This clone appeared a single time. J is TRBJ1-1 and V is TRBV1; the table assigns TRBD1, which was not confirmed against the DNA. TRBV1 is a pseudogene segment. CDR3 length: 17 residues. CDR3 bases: TGCACCAGCAGCCATCAGGGACAGGCCCATGAGGACACTGAAGCTTTCTTT. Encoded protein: CTSSHQGQAHEDTEAFF.

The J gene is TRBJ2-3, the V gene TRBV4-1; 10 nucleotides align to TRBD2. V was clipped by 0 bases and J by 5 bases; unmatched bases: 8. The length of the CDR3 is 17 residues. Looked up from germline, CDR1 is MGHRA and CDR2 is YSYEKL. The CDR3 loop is CASSQDGAGGPLDTQYF. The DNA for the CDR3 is TGCGCCAGCAGCCAAGATGGAGCGGGGGGGCCTTTAGATACGCAGTATTTT.

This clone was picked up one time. CDR3 nucleotides: TGCGCCACCAGGACAGCCAATAACTATGGCTACACCTTC. The encoded protein is CATRTANNYGYTF. This chain uses TRBV10-2 with TRBJ1-2; the D gene is possibly TRBD1 (6 bases). Germline V gene data show CDR1 as WSHSY and CDR2 as SAAADI. CDR3 length: 13 residues. Trimming pared 10 bases from V and 1 base from J, leaving 13 bases between.

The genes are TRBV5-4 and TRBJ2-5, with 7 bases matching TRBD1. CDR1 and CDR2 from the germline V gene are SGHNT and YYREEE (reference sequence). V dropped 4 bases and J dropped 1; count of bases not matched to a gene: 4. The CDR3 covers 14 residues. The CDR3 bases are TGTGCCAGCAGCAAGACAGGGTCCCAAGAGACCCAGTACTTC. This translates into CASSKTGSQETQYF.

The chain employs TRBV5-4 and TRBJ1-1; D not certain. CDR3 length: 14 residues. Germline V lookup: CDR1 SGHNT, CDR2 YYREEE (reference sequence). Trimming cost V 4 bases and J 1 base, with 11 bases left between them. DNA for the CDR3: TGTGCCAGCAGCCGGGCCCTAGCGAACACTGAAGCTTTCTTT. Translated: CASSRALANTEAFF.

The chain's CDR3 is CASSLNGLAGNEQFF. The DNA of the CDR3 is TGTGCCAGCAGCCTAAACGGTTTAGCGGGCAATGAGCAGTTCTTC. The genes are TRBV7-2 and TRBJ2-1; TRBD2 matches at 7 bases. Germline V gene lookup returns CDR1 SGHTA and CDR2 FQGNSA. This CDR3 has 15 amino acids. V lost 5 bases and J lost 6; bases outside the gene matches: 10.

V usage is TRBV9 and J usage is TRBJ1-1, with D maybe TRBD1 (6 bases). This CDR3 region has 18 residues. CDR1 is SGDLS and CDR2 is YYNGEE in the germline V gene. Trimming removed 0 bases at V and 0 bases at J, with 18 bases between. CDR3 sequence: CASSVVIPADSLNTEAFF. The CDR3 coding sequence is TGTGCCAGCAGCGTAGTAATTCCCGCGGACAGTTTGAACACTGAAGCTTTCTTT.

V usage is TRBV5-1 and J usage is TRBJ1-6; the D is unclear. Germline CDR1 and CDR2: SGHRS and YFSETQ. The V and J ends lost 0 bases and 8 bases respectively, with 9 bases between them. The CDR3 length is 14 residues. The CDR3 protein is CASSLDSFDSPLHF. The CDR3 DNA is TGCGCCAGCAGCTTGGATTCGTTTGATTCACCCCTCCACTTT.

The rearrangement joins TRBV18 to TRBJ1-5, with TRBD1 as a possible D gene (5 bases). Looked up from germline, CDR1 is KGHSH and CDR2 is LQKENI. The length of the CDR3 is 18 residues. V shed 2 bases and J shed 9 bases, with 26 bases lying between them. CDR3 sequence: CASSPRGGGDGRIGPQHF. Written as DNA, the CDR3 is TGTGCCAGCTCACCAAGGGGCGGGGGAGACGGTCGTATTGGGCCCCAGCATTTT.

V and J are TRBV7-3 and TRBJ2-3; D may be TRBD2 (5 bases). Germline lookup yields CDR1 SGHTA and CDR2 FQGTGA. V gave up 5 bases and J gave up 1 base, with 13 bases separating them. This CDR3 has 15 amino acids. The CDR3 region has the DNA TGTGCCAGCAGCGCAACTGCGCGGGGCACAGATACGCAGTATTTT. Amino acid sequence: CASSATARGTDTQYF.

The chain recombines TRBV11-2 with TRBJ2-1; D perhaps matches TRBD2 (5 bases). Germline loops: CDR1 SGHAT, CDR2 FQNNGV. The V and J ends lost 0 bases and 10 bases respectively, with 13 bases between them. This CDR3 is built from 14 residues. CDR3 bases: TGTGCCAGCAGCTTAGATCCGAGGGTGGAAGAGCAGTTCTTC. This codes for CASSLDPRVEEQFF.

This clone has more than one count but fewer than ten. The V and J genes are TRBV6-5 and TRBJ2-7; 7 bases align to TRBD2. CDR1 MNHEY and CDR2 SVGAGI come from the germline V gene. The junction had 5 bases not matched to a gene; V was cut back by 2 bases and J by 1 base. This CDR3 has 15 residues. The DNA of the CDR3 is TGTGCCAGCAGTTACAGGGTGGGGGGGTCCTACGAGCAGTACTTC. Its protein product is CASSYRVGGSYEQYF.

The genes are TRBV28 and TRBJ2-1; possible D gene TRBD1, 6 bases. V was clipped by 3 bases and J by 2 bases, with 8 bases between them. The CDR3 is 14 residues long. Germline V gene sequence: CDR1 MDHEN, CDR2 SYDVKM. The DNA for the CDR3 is TGTGCCAGCAGTTTTAGGGACACCTACAATGAGCAGTTCTTC. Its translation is CASSFRDTYNEQFF.

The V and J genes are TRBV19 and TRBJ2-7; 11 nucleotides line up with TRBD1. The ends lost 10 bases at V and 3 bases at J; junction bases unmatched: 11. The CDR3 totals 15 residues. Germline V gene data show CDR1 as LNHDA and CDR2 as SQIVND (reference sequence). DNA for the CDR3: TGTGCCACAACTCCCGGGACAGGGGGTAGCTACGAGCAGTACTTC. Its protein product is CATTPGTGGSYEQYF.

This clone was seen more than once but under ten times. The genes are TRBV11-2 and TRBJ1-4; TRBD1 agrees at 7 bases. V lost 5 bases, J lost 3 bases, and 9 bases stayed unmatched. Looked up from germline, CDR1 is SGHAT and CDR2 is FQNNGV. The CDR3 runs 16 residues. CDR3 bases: TGTGCCAGCAGCCCCAACAGGGGCCGACCTAATGAAAAACTGTTTTTT. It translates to CASSPNRGRPNEKLFF.

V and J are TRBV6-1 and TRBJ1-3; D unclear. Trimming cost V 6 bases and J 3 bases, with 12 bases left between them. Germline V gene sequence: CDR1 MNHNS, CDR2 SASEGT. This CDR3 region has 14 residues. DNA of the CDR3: TGTGCCAGCAGCGTCGATGGCGGTGGAAACACCATATATTTT. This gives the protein CASSVDGGGNTIYF.

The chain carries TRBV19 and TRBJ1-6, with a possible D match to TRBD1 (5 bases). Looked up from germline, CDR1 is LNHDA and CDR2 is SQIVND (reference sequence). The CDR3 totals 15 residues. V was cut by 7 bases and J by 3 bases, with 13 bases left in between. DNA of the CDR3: TGTGCCAGTACAGGGCAGGGCAACTATAATTCACCCCTCCACTTT. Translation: CASTGQGNYNSPLHF.

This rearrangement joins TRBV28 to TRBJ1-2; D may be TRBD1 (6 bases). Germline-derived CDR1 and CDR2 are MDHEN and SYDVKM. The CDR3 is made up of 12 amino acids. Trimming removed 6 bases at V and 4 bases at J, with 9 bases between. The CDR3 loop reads CASRQGGYGYTF. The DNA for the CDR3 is TGTGCCAGCAGACAGGGCGGCTATGGCTACACCTTC.

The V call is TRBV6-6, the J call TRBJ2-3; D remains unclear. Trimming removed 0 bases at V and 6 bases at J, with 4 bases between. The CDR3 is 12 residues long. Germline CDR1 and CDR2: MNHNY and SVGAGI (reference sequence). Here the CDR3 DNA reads TGTGCCAGCAGTTACTCTGAGGATACGCAGTATTTT. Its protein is CASSYSEDTQYF.

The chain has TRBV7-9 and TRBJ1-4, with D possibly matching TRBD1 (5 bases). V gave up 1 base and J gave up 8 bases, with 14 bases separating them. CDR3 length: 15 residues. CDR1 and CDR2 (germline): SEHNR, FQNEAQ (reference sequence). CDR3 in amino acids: CASSLGAREGEKLFF. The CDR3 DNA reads TGTGCCAGCAGCTTAGGTGCCAGGGAGGGGGAAAAACTGTTTTTT.

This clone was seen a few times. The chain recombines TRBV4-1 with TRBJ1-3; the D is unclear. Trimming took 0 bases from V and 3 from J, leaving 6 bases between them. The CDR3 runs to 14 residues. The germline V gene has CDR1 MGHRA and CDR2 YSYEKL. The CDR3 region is CASSQEGRGNTIYF. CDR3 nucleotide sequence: TGCGCCAGCAGCCAAGAGGGCCGTGGAAACACCATATATTTT.

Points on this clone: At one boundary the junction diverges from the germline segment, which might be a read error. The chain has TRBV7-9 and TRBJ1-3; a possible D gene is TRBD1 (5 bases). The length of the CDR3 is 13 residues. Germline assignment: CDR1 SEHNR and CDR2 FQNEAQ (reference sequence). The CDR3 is CSSSFGQGDTIYF. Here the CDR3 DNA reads TGTTCCAGCAGCTTTGGGCAGGGTGACACCATATATTTT.

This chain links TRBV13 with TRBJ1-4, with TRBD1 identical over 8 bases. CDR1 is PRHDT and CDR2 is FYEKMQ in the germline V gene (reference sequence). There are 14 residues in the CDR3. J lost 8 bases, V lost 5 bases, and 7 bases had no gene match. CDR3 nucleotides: TGTGCCAGCAGCACCCGGACAGGGAAGGAAAAACTGTTTTTT. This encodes CASSTRTGKEKLFF.

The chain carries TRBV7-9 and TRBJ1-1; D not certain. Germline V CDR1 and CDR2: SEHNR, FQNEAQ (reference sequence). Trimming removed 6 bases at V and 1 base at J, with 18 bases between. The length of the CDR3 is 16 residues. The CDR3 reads CASRKFMGQTNTEAFF. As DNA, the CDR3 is TGTGCCAGCAGAAAATTTATGGGCCAGACGAACACTGAAGCTTTCTTT.

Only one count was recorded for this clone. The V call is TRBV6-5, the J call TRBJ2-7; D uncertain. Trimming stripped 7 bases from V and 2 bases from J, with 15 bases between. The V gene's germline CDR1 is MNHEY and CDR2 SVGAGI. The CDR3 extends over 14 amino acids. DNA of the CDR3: TGTGCCAGCATTAGAACTCACGGAGCCTACGAGCAGTACTTC. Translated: CASIRTHGAYEQYF.